These 21 T cell receptor beta chains were sequenced from one sample in a study of cytomegalovirus exposure and HLA in healthy donors. The PCR employed 60 Vbeta primers together with 13 Jbeta primers. Produced via immunoSEQ multiplex PCR; TCRdb's table is partial and in-frame only. The sample shows around 150,000 clones, roughly 80% of them seen only once. The sequenced material came from PBMCs. The source of these receptors is a man in his forties or fifties in good health and CMV-seropositive.

The V gene is TRBV9, the J gene TRBJ2-1, with 9 bases matching TRBD2. CDR1 is SGDLS and CDR2 is YYNGEE in the germline V gene. This CDR3 spans 16 amino acids. The ends lost 4 bases at V and 5 bases at J; junction bases unmatched: 10. The CDR3 loop reads CASSLMGAGGNNEQFF. DNA of the CDR3: TGTGCCAGCAGCTTAATGGGCGCGGGAGGGAACAATGAGCAGTTCTTC.

V is TRBV27 and J is TRBJ1-1; no reliable D call. Between the trimmed V and J ends, which lost 3 bases and 11 bases, there was a span of 13 bases. In germline, CDR1 is MNHEY, CDR2 SMNVEV (reference sequence). This CDR3 region has 12 residues. The CDR3 protein is CASSFLGQAAFF. The CDR3 nucleotides read TGTGCCAGCAGTTTTCTTGGTCAGGCGGCTTTCTTT.

CDR3 DNA sequence: TGTGCCAGCAGCTCGGGACAGGGATACAGTCAGCCCCAGCATTTT. This encodes CASSSGQGYSQPQHF. This chain uses TRBV7-9 with TRBJ1-5; 9 positions match TRBD1. The CDR3 sequence is 15 residues long. The V segment lost 4 bases and the J segment 6 bases; nucleotides outside the gene matches: 7. Germline loops: CDR1 SEHNR, CDR2 FQNEAQ (reference sequence).

The rearrangement links TRBV19 to TRBJ2-6; 8 bases agree with TRBD1. The CDR3 runs to 18 residues. Trimming at V came to 3 bases and at J to 1 base, leaving 8 bases not matched to a gene. Germline V CDR1 and CDR2: LNHDA, SQIVND (reference sequence). The CDR3 sequence: CASSISGGVVSGANVLTF. The CDR3 bases are TGTGCCAGTAGTATTTCAGGGGGCGTCGTATCTGGGGCCAACGTCCTGACTTTC. The variable domain in full, with the rest retrieved from reference TRBV19 and TRBJ2-6, is DGGITQSPKYLFRKEGQNVTLSCEQNLNHDAMYWYRQDPGQGLRLIYYSQIVNDFQKGDIAEGYSVSREKKESFPLTVTSAQKNPTAFYLCASSISGGVVSGANVLTFGAGSRLTVL.

The chain combines TRBV10-2 with TRBJ2-5; 8 positions match TRBD1. With V trimmed by 5 bases and J by 5 bases, 1 base remained unmatched. This CDR3 spans 12 amino acids. CDR1 WSHSY and CDR2 SAAADI come from the germline V gene. CDR3: CASSRQGETQYF. The DNA for the CDR3 is TGCGCCAGCAGTCGACAGGGGGAGACCCAGTACTTC.

This chain links TRBV7-2 with TRBJ1-1; D perhaps matches TRBD1 (6 bases). Trimming took off 11 bases at V and 1 base at J, with 14 bases between the two ends. Per the germline V gene, CDR1 is SGHTA and CDR2 is FQGNSA. The CDR3 totals 13 residues. The CDR3 loop reads CAGTGQGNTEAFF. The CDR3 region has the DNA TGTGCCGGAACAGGGCAGGGGAACACTGAAGCTTTCTTT.

V gene TRBV29-1 combines with J gene TRBJ1-1; D is uncertain. V gave up 4 bases and J gave up 0 bases, with 15 bases separating them. The germline V gene encodes CDR1 SQVTM and CDR2 ANQGSEA. CDR3 length equals 15 residues. Here the CDR3 reads CSVVPQHSMNTEAFF. The CDR3 DNA reads as TGCAGCGTTGTCCCTCAACACAGCATGAACACTGAAGCTTTCTTT. The whole variable domain, remainder taken from reference TRBV29-1 and TRBJ1-1, is SAVISQKPSRDICQRGTSLTIQCQVDSQVTMMFWYRQQPGQSLTLIATANQGSEATYESGFVIDKFPISRPNLTFSTLTVSNMSPEDSSIYLCSVVPQHSMNTEAFFGQGTRLTVV.

The chain combines TRBV5-4 with TRBJ1-2, with TRBD1 identical over 10 bases. Germline assignment: CDR1 SGHNT and CDR2 YYREEE (reference sequence). This CDR3 is built from 16 residues. V was clipped by 0 bases and J by 6 bases; unmatched bases: 8. The CDR3 sequence is CASSLARTGGVHGYTF. The DNA for the CDR3 is TGTGCCAGCAGCTTGGCCCGGACAGGGGGAGTCCATGGCTACACCTTC.

This clone has a single count. V is TRBV7-9 and J is TRBJ1-1, with TRBD1 as a possible D gene (5 bases). Germline V gene sequence: CDR1 SEHNR, CDR2 FQNEAQ (reference sequence). With 6 bases removed from V and 7 bases from J, the gap between germline ends came to 15 bases. This CDR3 comprises 13 residues. The CDR3 DNA reads as TGTGCCAGCAGTGGACACTTATCGGGTGAAGCTTTCTTT. Translating gives CASSGHLSGEAFF.

This rearrangement joins TRBV5-5 to TRBJ2-2; D perhaps matches TRBD2 (5 bases). V lost 0 bases to trimming and J lost 4 bases, with 7 bases between them. This CDR3 region has 14 residues. CDR1 and CDR2 (germline): SGHKS, YYEKEE (reference sequence). CDR3 in DNA: TGTGCCAGCAGCTTGGGAGGGTTCACCGGGGAGCTGTTTTTT. Protein: CASSLGGFTGELFF. Full variable domain (missing parts from reference TRBV5-5 and TRBJ2-2): DAGVTQSPTHLIKTRGQQVTLRCSPISGHKSVSWYQQVLGQGPQFIFQYYEKEERGRGNFPDRFSARQFPNYSSELNVNALLLGDSALYLCASSLGGFTGELFFGEGSRLTVL.

The chain has TRBV6-8 and TRBJ2-4; 13 bases agree with TRBD2. Germline V gives CDR1 MNHGY, CDR2 SAAAGT. The CDR3 consists of 21 residues. Germline trimming cut 8 bases from V and 1 base from J; bases unmatched to any gene: 20. The CDR3 protein is CASAPGVRTSGGESAKNIQYF. CDR3 coding DNA: TGTGCCAGCGCCCCCGGGGTACGGACTAGCGGGGGCGAAAGTGCCAAAAACATTCAGTACTTC.

The chain employs TRBV27 and TRBJ1-3; the D is unclear. V was cut by 3 bases and J by 7 bases, with 4 bases left in between. Germline values: CDR1 MNHEY, CDR2 SMNVEV (reference sequence). There are 11 residues in the CDR3. CDR3 in amino acids: CASSFGNTIYF. In DNA form, the CDR3 reads TGTGCCAGCAGTTTCGGGAACACCATATATTTT.

This clone was seen a few times. V gene TRBV9 combines with J gene TRBJ1-1, with D perhaps TRBD1 (5 bases). Germline CDR1 reads SGDLS; CDR2 reads YYNGEE. Deletions cut 5 bases from V and 1 base from J, with 15 bases between. This CDR3 contains 15 residues. CDR3 sequence (DNA): TGTGCCAGCAGTCCTGGGACTTTAGGGAACACTGAAGCTTTCTTT. Translation: CASSPGTLGNTEAFF.

This chain links TRBV23-1 with TRBJ1-5; TRBD1 aligns across 9 bases. TRBV23-1 is designated an ORF whose function remains uncertain. CDR3 length equals 19 residues. V dropped 4 bases and J dropped 6; count of bases not matched to a gene: 19. The CDR3 bases are TGCGCCAGCAGTCGGGGGGGACAGGGACCCCCCGGTGGGCGTCAGCCCCAGCATTTT. Its translation is CASSRGGQGPPGGRQPQHF.

This clone came up a few times. This sequence joins TRBV5-1 and TRBJ2-4, with 10 bases fitting TRBD2. The J segment lost 2 bases and the V segment lost 4 bases, leaving 3 bases of the junction unmatched. The CDR3 is made up of 15 amino acids. Germline V gene lookup returns CDR1 SGHRS and CDR2 YFSETQ. The DNA for the CDR3 is TGCGCCAGCAGCGGGGGACTAGCGTCCAAAAACATTCAGTACTTC. This encodes CASSGGLASKNIQYF.

J is TRBJ2-6 and V is TRBV7-6; D gene unclear. The CDR3 runs 17 residues. The germline V and J ends were trimmed by 1 base and 2 bases, with 12 bases remaining between them. Looked up from germline, CDR1 is SGHVS and CDR2 is FNYEAQ. CDR3 residues: CASSLGAGPPGANVLTF. The CDR3, as DNA: TGTGCCAGCAGCTTAGGAGCAGGCCCACCTGGGGCCAACGTCCTGACTTTC.

The count of this clone is one. This rearrangement joins TRBV4-2 to TRBJ1-1; 8 nucleotides align to TRBD1. The germline CDR1 and CDR2 sequences are LGHNA and YNFKEQ. The J segment lost 4 bases and the V segment lost 0 bases, leaving 10 bases of the junction unmatched. The CDR3 runs to 17 residues. The CDR3 coding sequence is TGTGCCAGCAGCCAAGACGTCCAATTACAGGGGGGCACTGAAGCTTTCTTT. This encodes CASSQDVQLQGGTEAFF.

V usage is TRBV6-6 and J usage is TRBJ2-7; D unclear. Trimming shortened V by 0 bases and J by 3 bases, and 15 bases separated the two germline ends. This CDR3 spans 16 amino acids. CDR1 and CDR2 (germline): MNHNY, SVGAGI (reference sequence). The DNA of the CDR3 is TGTGCCAGCAGTTACTCAGCGCGTCAGCTTAACTACGAGCAGTACTTC. As protein: CASSYSARQLNYEQYF.

This clone was observed a single time. The rearrangement uses TRBV4-1 and TRBJ2-5; TRBD2 matches 10 bases. Germline V gene sequence: CDR1 MGHRA, CDR2 YSYEKL. The CDR3 runs 17 residues. Germline trimming cut 0 bases from V and 4 bases from J; bases unmatched to any gene: 8. The CDR3 here is CASSQDPLAGVVETQYF. DNA of the CDR3: TGCGCCAGCAGCCAAGATCCCCTAGCGGGAGTAGTAGAGACCCAGTACTTC.

This clone was observed a handful of times. CDR3 residues: CASSPGQGGSPLHF. The CDR3 region has the DNA TGTGCCAGCAGCCCCGGACAGGGGGGGTCACCCCTCCACTTT. The chain couples TRBV5-8 to TRBJ1-6, with TRBD1 matching over 10 bases. The V and J ends lost 4 bases and 10 bases, in that order; junction bases with no gene match: 5. The CDR3 extends over 14 amino acids. The germline V gene has CDR1 SGHTS and CDR2 YDEGEE.

V gene TRBV27 combines with J gene TRBJ2-1; 7 positions match TRBD1. J lost 5 bases, V lost 2 bases, and 6 bases had no gene match. CDR1 MNHEY and CDR2 SMNVEV come from the germline V gene (reference sequence). The CDR3 loop spans 15 amino acids. The CDR3 reads CASSLGDRVHNEQFF. The CDR3 region has the DNA TGTGCCAGCAGTTTAGGCGACAGGGTTCACAATGAGCAGTTCTTC.